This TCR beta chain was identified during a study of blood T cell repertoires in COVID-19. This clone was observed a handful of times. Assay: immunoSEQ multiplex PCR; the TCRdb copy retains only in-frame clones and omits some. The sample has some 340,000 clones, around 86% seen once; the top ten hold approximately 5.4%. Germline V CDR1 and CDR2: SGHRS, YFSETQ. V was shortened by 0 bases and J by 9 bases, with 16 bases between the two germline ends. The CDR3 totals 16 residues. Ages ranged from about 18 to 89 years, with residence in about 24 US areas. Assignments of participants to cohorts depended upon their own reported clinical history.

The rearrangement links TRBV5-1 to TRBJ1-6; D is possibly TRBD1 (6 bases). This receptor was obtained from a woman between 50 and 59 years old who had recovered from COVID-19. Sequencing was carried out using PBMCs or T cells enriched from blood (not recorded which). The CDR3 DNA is TGCGCCAGCAGCTTGGGAGGGGGGGCAAGCGGTTCACCCCTCCACTTT. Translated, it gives CASSLGGGASGSPLHF.